This T cell receptor (beta chain) was documented in a study of blood T cell repertoires in COVID-19. The overall study: There were acute and convalescent COVID-19 samples, and they came from the United States, Italy and Spain. Nucleic acid was either cDNA or gDNA, and it came from T cells, B-cell-depleted T cells, or PBMCs.

From germline, CDR1 is SGDLS and CDR2 YYNGEE. This CDR3 spans 16 amino acids. Trimming stripped 4 bases from V and 0 bases from J, with 16 bases between. The authors' processing: From reference gene primer amplification, estimates of nucleated cell counts were derived. The method was immunoSEQ multiplex PCR; TCRdb's version includes in-frame clones alone and lacks a portion of them. The D gene and trimming were derived from the DNA, and the V and J assignments and clone size from that table. This sample has tens of thousands of clones, with over 75% found just once. The rearrangement links TRBV9 to TRBJ1-1; D may be TRBD1 (6 bases). Sequencing input: peripheral blood. This TCR derives from a human donor in a cohort sampled during active COVID-19. The CDR3 sequence is CASSKGADRMNTEAFF. Written as DNA, the CDR3 is TGTGCCAGCAGCAAGGGCGCCGACAGGATGAACACTGAAGCTTTCTTT.